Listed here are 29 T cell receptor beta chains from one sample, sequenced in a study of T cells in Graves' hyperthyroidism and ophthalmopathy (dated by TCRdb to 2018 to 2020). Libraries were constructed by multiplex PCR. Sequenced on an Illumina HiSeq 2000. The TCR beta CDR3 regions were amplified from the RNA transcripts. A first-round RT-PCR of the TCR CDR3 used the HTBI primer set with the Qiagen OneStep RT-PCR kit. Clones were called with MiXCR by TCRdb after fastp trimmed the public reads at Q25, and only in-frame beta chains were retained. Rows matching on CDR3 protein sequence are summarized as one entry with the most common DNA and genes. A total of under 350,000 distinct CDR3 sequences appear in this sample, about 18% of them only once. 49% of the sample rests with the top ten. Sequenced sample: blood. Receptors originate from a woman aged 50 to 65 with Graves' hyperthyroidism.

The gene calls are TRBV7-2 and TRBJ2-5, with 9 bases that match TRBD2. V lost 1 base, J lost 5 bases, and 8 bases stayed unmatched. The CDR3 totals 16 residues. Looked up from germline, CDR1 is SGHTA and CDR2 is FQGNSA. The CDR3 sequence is CASSLVAGVPSETQYF. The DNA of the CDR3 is TGTGCCAGCAGCTTAGTAGCGGGAGTCCCATCGGAGACCCAGTACTTC.

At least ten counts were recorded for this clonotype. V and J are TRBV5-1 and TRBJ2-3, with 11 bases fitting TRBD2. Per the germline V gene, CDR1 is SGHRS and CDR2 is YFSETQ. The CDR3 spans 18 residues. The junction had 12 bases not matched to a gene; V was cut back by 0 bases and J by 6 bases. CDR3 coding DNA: TGCGCCAGCAGCTTGGCAACTAGCGGGAGTGGATCTTCGGATACGCAGTATTTT. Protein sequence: CASSLATSGSGSSDTQYF.

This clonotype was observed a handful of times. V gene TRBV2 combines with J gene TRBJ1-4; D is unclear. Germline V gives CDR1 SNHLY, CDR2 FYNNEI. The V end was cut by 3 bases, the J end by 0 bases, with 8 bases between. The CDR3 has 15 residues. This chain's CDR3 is CASSDLTATNEKLFF. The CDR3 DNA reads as TGTGCCAGCAGTGATTTGACTGCAACTAATGAAAAACTGTTTTTT.

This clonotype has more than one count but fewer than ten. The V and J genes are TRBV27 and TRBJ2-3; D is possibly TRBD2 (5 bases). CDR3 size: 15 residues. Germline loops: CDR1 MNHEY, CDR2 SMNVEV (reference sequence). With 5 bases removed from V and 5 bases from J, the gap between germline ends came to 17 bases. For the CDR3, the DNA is TGTGCCAGCAGTCTCCTCATTGGACGGGAAGATACGCAGTATTTT. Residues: CASSLLIGREDTQYF.

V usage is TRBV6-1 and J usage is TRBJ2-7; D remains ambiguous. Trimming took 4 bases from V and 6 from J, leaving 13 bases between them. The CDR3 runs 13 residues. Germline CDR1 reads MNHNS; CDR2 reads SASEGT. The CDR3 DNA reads TGTGCCAGCAGTGGCTCGGAAGGGATCGAGCAGTACGTC. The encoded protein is CASSGSEGIEQYV.

The CDR3 protein is CSASAEISGGAETQYF. Here the CDR3 DNA reads TGCAGTGCTAGTGCCGAAATTAGCGGGGGAGCAGAGACCCAGTACTTC. The V and J genes are TRBV20-1 and TRBJ2-5; 9 nucleotides align to TRBD2. The germline V gene encodes CDR1 DFQATT and CDR2 SNEGSKA (reference sequence). The CDR3 length is 16 residues. Losses at the gene ends were 3 bases for V and 4 bases for J; bases not matched to a gene: 12.

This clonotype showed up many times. CDR3: CASRRTSGRRETQYF. CDR3 coding DNA: TGTGCCAGCAGACGAACTAGCGGGAGGCGAGAGACCCAGTACTTC. The chain employs TRBV27 and TRBJ2-5, with TRBD2 identical over 12 bases. Unmatched junction bases numbered 6, after V lost 6 bases and J lost 4 bases. The germline V gene has CDR1 MNHEY and CDR2 SMNVEV (reference sequence). The CDR3 loop spans 15 amino acids.

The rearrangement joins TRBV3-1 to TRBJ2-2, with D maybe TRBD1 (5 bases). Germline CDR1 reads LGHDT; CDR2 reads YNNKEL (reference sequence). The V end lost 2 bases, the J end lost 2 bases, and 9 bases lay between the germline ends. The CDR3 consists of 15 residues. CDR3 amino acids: CASSQIQGNTGELFF. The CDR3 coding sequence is TGTGCCAGCAGCCAAATCCAGGGAAACACCGGGGAGCTGTTTTTT.

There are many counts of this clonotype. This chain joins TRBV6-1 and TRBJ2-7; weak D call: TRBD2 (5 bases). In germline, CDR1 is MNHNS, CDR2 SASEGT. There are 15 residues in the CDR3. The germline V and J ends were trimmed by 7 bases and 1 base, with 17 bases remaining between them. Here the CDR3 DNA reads TGTGCCAGCAAGGCCTGGGCGGGTTCTTCCTACGAGCAGTACTTC. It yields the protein CASKAWAGSSYEQYF.

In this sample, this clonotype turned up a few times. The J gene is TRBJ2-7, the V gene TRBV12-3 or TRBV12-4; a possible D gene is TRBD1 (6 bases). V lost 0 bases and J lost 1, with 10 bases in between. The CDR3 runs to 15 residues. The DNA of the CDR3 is TGTGCCAGCAGTTTAGCTTGGGACATTTCCTACGAGCAGTACGTC. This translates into CASSLAWDISYEQYV.

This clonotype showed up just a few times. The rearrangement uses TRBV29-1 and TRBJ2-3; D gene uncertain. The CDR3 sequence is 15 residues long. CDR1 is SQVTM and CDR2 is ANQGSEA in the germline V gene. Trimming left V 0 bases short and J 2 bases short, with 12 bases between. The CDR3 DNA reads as TGCAGCGTTGAAGAACCGGCAGCCCTCACAGATACGCAGTATTTT. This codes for CSVEEPAALTDTQYF.

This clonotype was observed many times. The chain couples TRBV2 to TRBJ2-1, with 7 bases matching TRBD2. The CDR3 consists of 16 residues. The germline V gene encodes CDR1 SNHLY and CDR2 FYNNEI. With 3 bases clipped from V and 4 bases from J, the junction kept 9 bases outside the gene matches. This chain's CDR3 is CASSDVVGGRYNEQFF. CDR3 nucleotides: TGTGCCAGCAGTGACGTGGTAGGCGGGAGATACAATGAGCAGTTCTTC.

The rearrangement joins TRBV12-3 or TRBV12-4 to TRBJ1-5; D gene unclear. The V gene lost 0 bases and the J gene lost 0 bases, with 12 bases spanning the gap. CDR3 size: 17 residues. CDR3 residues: CASSLANRGNSNQPQHF. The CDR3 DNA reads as TGTGCCAGCAGTTTAGCGAATCGGGGTAATAGCAATCAGCCCCAGCATTTT.

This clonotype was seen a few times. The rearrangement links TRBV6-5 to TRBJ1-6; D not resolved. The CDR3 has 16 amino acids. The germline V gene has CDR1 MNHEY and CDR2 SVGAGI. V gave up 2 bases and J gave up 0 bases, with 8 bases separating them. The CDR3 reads CASSYSSSSYNSPLHF. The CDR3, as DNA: TGTGCCAGCAGTTACAGCTCGAGCTCCTATAATTCACCCCTCCACTTT.

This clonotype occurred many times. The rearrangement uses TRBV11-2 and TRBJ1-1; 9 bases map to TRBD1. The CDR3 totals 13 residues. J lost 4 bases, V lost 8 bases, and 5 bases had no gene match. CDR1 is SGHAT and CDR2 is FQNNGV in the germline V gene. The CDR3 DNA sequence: TGTGCCAGCGGACAGGGGTGGGTCACTGAAGCTTTCTTT. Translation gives CASGQGWVTEAFF.

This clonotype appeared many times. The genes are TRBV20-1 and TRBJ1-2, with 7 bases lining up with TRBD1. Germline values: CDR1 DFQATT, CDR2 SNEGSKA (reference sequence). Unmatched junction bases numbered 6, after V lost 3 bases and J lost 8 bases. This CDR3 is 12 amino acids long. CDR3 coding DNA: TGCAGTGCTAGTCAGGGGGGAACAGGCTACACCTTC. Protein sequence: CSASQGGTGYTF.

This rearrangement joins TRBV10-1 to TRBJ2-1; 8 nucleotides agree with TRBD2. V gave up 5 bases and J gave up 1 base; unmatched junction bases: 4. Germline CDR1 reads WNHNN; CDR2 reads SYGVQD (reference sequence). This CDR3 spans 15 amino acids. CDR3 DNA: TGCGCCAGCAGTCGTAGCGGGAATTCCTACAATGAGCAGTTCTTC. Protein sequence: CASSRSGNSYNEQFF.

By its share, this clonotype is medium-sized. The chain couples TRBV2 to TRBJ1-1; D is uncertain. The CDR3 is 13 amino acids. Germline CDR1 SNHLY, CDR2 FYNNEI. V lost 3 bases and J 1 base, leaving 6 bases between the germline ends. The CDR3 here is CASSDQRNTEAFF. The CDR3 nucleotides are TGTGCCAGCAGTGACCAAAGGAACACTGAAGCTTTCTTT.

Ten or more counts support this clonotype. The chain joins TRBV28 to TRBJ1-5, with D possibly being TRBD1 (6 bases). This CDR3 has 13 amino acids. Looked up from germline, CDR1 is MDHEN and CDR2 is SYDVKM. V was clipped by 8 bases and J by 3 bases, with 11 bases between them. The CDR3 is CASQRTDNQPQHF. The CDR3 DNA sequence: TGTGCCAGCCAGAGGACAGACAATCAGCCCCAGCATTTT.

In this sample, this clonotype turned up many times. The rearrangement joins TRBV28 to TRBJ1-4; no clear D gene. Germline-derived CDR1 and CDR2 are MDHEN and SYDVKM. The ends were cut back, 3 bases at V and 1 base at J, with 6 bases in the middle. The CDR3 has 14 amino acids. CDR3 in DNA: TGTGCCAGCAGTTTGGGGTTAACTAATGAAAAACTGTTTTTT. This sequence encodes CASSLGLTNEKLFF.

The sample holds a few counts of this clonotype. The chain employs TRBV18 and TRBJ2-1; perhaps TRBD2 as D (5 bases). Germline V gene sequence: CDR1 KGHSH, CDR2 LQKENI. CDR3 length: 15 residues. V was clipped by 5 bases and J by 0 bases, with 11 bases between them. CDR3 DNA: TGTGCCAGCTCATTCCCGGCGGGCTCCTACAATGAGCAGTTCTTC. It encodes CASSFPAGSYNEQFF.

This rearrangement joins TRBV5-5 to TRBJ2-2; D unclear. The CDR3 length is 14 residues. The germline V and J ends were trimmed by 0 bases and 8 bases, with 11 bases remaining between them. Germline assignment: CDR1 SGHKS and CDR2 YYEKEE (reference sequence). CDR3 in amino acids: CASSLVGSPGELFF. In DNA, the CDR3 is TGTGCCAGCAGCTTGGTGGGGTCCCCTGGGGAGCTGTTTTTT.

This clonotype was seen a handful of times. The CDR3 loop is CASSQDPMIGANTEAFF. The CDR3 DNA reads as TGTGCCAGCAGCCAAGATCCTATGATCGGGGCGAACACTGAAGCTTTCTTT. The chain couples TRBV4-2 to TRBJ1-1; TRBD1 might be the D (5 bases). The CDR3 totals 17 residues. V lost 0 bases and J 1 base, leaving 15 bases between the germline ends. The V gene's germline CDR1 is LGHNA and CDR2 YNFKEQ.

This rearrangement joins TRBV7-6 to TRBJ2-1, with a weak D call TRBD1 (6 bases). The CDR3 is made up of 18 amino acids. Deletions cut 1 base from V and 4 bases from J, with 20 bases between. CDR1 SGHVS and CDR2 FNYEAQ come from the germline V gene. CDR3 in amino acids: CASSLVVGSRGMYNEQFF. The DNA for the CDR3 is TGTGCCAGCAGCTTAGTCGTTGGGTCTAGGGGGATGTACAATGAGCAGTTCTTC.

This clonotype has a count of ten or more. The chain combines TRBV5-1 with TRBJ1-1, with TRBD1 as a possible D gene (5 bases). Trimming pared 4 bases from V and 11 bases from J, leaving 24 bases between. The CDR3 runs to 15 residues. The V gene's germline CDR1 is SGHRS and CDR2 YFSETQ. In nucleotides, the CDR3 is TGCGCCAGCAGCCGAGACCCCGGGACGCCAAGATTGGCTTTCTTT. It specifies CASSRDPGTPRLAFF.

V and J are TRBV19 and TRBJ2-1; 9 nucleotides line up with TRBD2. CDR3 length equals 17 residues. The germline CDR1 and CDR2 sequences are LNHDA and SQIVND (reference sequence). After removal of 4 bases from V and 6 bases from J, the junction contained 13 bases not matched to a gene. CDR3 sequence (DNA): TGTGCCAGTAGTAAAGGGACTAGCAGGGGGGTCCCCAATGAGCAGTTCTTC. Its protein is CASSKGTSRGVPNEQFF.

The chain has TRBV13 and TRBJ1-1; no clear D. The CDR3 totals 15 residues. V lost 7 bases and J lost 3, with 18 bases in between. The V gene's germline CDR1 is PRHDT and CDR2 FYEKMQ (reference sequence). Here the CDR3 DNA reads TGTGCCAGCACCCCGTTGGGATCTTGGGACACTGAAGCTTTCTTT. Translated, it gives CASTPLGSWDTEAFF. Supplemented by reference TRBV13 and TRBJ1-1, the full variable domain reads AAGVIQSPRHLIKEKRETATLKCYPIPRHDTVYWYQQGPGQDPQFLISFYEKMQSDKGSIPDRFSAQQFSDYHSELNMSSLELGDSALYFCASTPLGSWDTEAFFGQGTRLTVV.

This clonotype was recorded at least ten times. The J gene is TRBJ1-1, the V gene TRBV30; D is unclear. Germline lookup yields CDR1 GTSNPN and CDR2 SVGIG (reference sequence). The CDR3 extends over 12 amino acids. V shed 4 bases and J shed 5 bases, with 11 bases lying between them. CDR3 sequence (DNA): TGTGCCTGGAAGGGCATCCCGACTGAAGCTTTCTTT. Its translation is CAWKGIPTEAFF.

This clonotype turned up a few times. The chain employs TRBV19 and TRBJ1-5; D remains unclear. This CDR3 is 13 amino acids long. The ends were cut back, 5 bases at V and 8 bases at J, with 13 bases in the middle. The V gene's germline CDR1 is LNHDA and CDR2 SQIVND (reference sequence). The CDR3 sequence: CASSDMGGEPQHF. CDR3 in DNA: TGTGCCAGTAGTGACATGGGTGGTGAGCCCCAGCATTTT.